This T cell receptor beta chain stems from a study of T-cell reconstitution after alpha-beta-depleted transplantation in children. Overall study findings and caveats: Surviving thymic progenitors and recipient T cells were the source of high TCRbeta diversity at day 60 in some patients. There were reportedly several hundred expanded graft clones from which alpha-beta T cells came about two months after transplant. By one year post-transplant, T-cell counts and diversity largely arose from T cells that were newly produced.

Unique molecular identifiers tagged the TCRbeta library. In TCRdb, the PCR reads were re-called with MiXCR into one record per CDR3 protein. The sample has 200,000 to 250,000 distinct CDR3 sequences, roughly 8% seen once. The germline V and J ends were trimmed by 2 bases and 0 bases, with 12 bases remaining between them. This CDR3 comprises 16 residues. This clonotype was detected ten times or more. What it binds is not known. V and J are TRBV12-3 or TRBV12-4 and TRBJ2-3; D possibly matches TRBD1 or TRBD2 (6 bases each). The source material was PBMCs, mostly from graft donor cells, sampled 180 days after TCRalphabeta/CD19-depleted stem cell transplant. The origin of this receptor is a male patient younger than 18 who had a stem cell transplant for acute lymphoblastic leukemia, so the T cells may come from the graft donor. CDR3 in DNA: TGTGCCAGCAGTTTATTGACGGGGGCTAGCACAGATACGCAGTATTTT. This codes for CASSLLTGASTDTQYF.